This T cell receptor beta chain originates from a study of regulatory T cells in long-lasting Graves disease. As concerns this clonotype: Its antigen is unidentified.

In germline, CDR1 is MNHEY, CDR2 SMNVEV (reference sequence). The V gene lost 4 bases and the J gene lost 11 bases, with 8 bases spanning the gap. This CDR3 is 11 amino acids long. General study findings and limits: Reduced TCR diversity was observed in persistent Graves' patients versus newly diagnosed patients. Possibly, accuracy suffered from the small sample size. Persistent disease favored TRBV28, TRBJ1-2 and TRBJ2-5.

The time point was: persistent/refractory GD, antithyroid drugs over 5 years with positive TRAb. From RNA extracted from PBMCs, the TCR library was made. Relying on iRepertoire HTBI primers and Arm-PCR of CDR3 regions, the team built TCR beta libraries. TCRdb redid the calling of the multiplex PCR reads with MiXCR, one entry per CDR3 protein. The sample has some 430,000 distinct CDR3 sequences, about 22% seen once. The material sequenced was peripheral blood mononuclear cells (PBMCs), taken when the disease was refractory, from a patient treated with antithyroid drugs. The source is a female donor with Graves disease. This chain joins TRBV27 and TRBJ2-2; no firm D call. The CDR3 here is CASSSLGELFF. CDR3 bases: TGTGCCAGCAGTTCCCTCGGAGAGCTGTTTTTT.